This T cell receptor beta chain was sequenced in a study of CXCR3-negative and CXCR3-positive naive CD8 T cells. The wider study: Libraries each contributed about 1.5 +/- 0.3 million TRB reads, for roughly 140 million in total. The study, taken as a whole, reports: Cryopreserved cells showed partially decreased CXCR3 expression, and most assays used fresh PBMCs. Diversity in memory CD8+ cells fell much lower than the comparably high levels seen in both naive subsets. Against CXCR3-negative naive cells, CXCR3-positive naive cells showed more hydrophobic TRB CDR3s. Memory, not naive, CXCR3-negative and CXCR3-positive cells differed in TRBV-TRBJ usage.

5' RACE with UMI labels generated the TRB cDNA libraries. TCRdb reprocessed the 5' RACE reads and stores each CDR3 protein as one record, lacking DNA. The sample holds about 150,000 distinct CDR3 sequences. Germline CDR1 SEHNR, CDR2 FQNEAQ (reference sequence). This CDR3 is built from 19 residues. For this clonotype: Its antigen is as yet unknown.

The chain combines TRBV7-9 with TRBJ2-2; TCRdb outputs TRBD2, but without DNA this stays unchecked. The specimen sequenced was naive CXCR3+ CD8+ T cells from blood. Subset defined: CD45RO-CCR7+CD27+CD95- naive CD8+ T cells expressing CXCR3 (TNR3+). This sequence originates from a human donor in good health. Some clones in this sample may be carry-over from other donors' samples. This CDR3 is CASSSRRPFSGRPGGELFF.